The 24 T cell receptor beta chains below come from one sample, sequenced in a study of T cells in women clearing cervical HPV infection. The data were produced by immunoSEQ multiplex PCR, yet TCRdb's version contains in-frame clones alone and is incomplete. This table lists roughly 32,000 clones. Sequenced input: blood buffy coat. Receptors were obtained from a woman aged 18 to 75 with a cervical HPV16 infection that either progressed to CIN3+ or cleared (not recorded which).

Turning to this clone: The read comes to an end 3 residues before the CDR3 does, leaving the germline J gene to fill in the end. V and J are TRBV6-4 and TRBJ2-2, with D possibly matching TRBD2 (6 bases). Trimming took off 2 bases at V and 3 bases at J, with 16 bases between the two ends. From germline, CDR1 is MRHNA and CDR2 SNTAGT. This CDR3 comprises 17 residues. This chain's CDR3 is CASSDGVSGSDTGELFF. The part of the CDR3 DNA that was read is TGTGCCAGCAGTGACGGGGTAAGCGGGTCGGACACCGGGGAG.

With regard to this clone: The CDR3 end falls 3 residues outside the read, so it is completed with the germline J gene. This rearrangement joins TRBV18 to TRBJ1-1; D remains ambiguous. V gave up 1 base and J gave up 5 bases, with 17 bases separating them. Germline loops: CDR1 KGHSH, CDR2 LQKENI. This CDR3 spans 16 amino acids. The CDR3 bases that were read are TGTGCCAGCTCACCACAGTCCGGAAGCCGGGGTACTGAA. Protein sequence: CASSPQSGSRGTE. The CDR3 as a whole reads CASSPQSGSRGTEAFF.

Worth noting for this clone: Sequencing ends 3 residues short of the CDR3 end; the germline J gene provides the rest. This rearrangement joins TRBV5-1 to TRBJ2-5; D may be TRBD1 (5 bases). V lost 8 bases to trimming and J lost 0 bases, with 11 bases between them. This CDR3 has 13 residues. The germline CDR1 and CDR2 sequences are SGHRS and YFSETQ. Incomplete CDR3 DNA: TGCGCCAGTACAGACAGTTACCAAGAGACC. The encoded protein is CASTDSYQET. The full CDR3 sequence reads CASTDSYQETQYF.

As to this clone: The sequenced fragment ends 3 residues before the CDR3 boundary, so the rest is inferred from the germline J gene. The V and J genes are TRBV24-1 and TRBJ2-1; 7 nucleotides align to TRBD1. The V and J ends lost 3 bases and 8 bases, in that order; junction bases with no gene match: 9. This CDR3 is built from 15 residues. CDR1 is KGHDR and CDR2 is SFDVKD in the germline V gene. CDR3: CATSDQLTGRDEQFF. Incomplete CDR3 DNA: TGTGCCACCAGTGATCAACTGACAGGGCGGGATGAG.

Notes on this clone: The CDR3 end falls 3 residues outside the read, so it is completed with the germline J gene. The chain joins TRBV20-1 to TRBJ2-3; D may be TRBD2 (5 bases). V shed 3 bases and J shed 4 bases, with 23 bases lying between them. Germline V gene data show CDR1 as DFQATT and CDR2 as SNEGSKA (reference sequence). The CDR3 is 17 amino acids. The CDR3 protein is CSASGVSERRSSDTQYF. The CDR3 bases that were read are TGCAGTGCTAGCGGGGTTAGCGAGAGGAGATCTTCAGATACG.

Notes on this clone: The read comes to an end 3 residues before the CDR3 does, leaving the germline J gene to fill in the end. This chain joins TRBV5-1 and TRBJ2-7, with D perhaps TRBD1 (6 bases). V shed 1 base and J shed 0 bases, with 14 bases lying between them. The CDR3 is 16 amino acids. CDR1 and CDR2 (germline): SGHRS, YFSETQ. The sequenced CDR3 bases are TGCGCCAGCAGCTTGAGCCCGACAGGACTCTCCTACGAG. This codes for CASSLSPTGLSYE. The whole CDR3 is CASSLSPTGLSYEQYF.

The sequenced part of the CDR3 DNA is TGTGCCAGTAGTATTTTTACAGGGGGCTTGAACACCGGGGAG. Amino acids: CASSIFTGGLNTGE. The complete CDR3 protein is CASSIFTGGLNTGELFF. The chain links TRBV19 to TRBJ2-2; 9 bases map to TRBD1. The sequenced fragment ends 3 residues before the CDR3 boundary, so the rest is inferred from the germline J gene. Losses at the gene ends were 3 bases for V and 1 base for J; bases not matched to a gene: 6. The germline CDR1 and CDR2 sequences are LNHDA and SQIVND (reference sequence). The CDR3 runs 17 residues.

Comments on this clone: With the read ending 3 residues before the CDR3 end, the germline J gene is used to fill in that end. The V and J genes are TRBV7-2 and TRBJ1-1; TRBD1 agrees at 8 bases. CDR1 and CDR2 (germline): SGHTA, FQGNSA. This CDR3 has 12 amino acids. The DNA read from the CDR3 is TGTGCCAGCAGCTTCGGACAGGGCGAA. Its protein is CASSFGQGE. The CDR3 as a whole reads CASSFGQGEAFF.

With regard to this clone: From the germline J gene comes the end of the CDR3, since the read stops 3 residues before it. The V and J genes are TRBV19 and TRBJ1-6; TRBD1 matches 7 bases. V trimming: 5 bases; J trimming: 10 bases; junction bases outside the gene matches: 17. Per the germline V gene, CDR1 is LNHDA and CDR2 is SQIVND (reference sequence). This CDR3 is 17 amino acids long. This CDR3 reads CASSPRQGRAGGSPLHF. CDR3 DNA (partial): TGTGCCAGTAGTCCGCGACAGGGTCGGGCCGGTGGGTCACCC.

As to this clone: The read is 3 residues too short to cover the CDR3 end, so that end is filled in from the germline J gene. V is TRBV28 and J is TRBJ2-3; tentatively, D is TRBD2 (6 bases). The CDR3 consists of 13 residues. V was trimmed by 4 bases and J by 1 base, leaving 6 bases between them. Looked up from germline, CDR1 is MDHEN and CDR2 is SYDVKM. CDR3 sequence: CASSWGGTDTQYF. The covered CDR3 bases are TGTGCCAGCAGTTGGGGGGGCACAGATACG. Complete variable domain (other parts from reference TRBV28 and TRBJ2-3): DVKVTQSSRYLVKRTGEKVFLECVQDMDHENMFWYRQDPGLGLRLIYFSYDVKMKEKGDIPEGYSVSREKKERFSLILESASTNQTSMYLCASSWGGTDTQYFGPGTRLTVL.

With respect to this clone: The CDR3 end is not reached by the read, which stops 3 residues before it; the germline J gene fills it in. This rearrangement joins TRBV19 to TRBJ2-3; D remains ambiguous. The CDR3 is made up of 14 amino acids. Deletions cut 3 bases from V and 2 bases from J, with 9 bases between. Looked up from germline, CDR1 is LNHDA and CDR2 is SQIVND (reference sequence). CDR3 sequence: CASSIARFTDTQYF. The sequenced CDR3 bases are TGTGCCAGTAGTATTGCCAGGTTCACAGATACG.

Remarks on this clone: The read falls 3 residues short of the CDR3 end, and the missing part is taken from the germline J gene. This rearrangement joins TRBV30 to TRBJ2-5, with TRBD2 matching 8 bases. V trimming: 4 bases; J trimming: 5 bases; junction bases outside the gene matches: 9. The CDR3 loop spans 14 amino acids. Germline loops: CDR1 GTSNPN, CDR2 SVGIG (reference sequence). The CDR3 spells CAWMVGTSRETQYF. The part of the CDR3 DNA that was read is TGTGCCTGGATGGTCGGGACTAGTCGGGAGACC.

As for this clone: With the read ending 3 residues before the CDR3 end, the germline J gene is used to fill in that end. This chain uses TRBV2 with TRBJ2-1; TRBD2 agrees at 13 bases. In germline, CDR1 is SNHLY, CDR2 FYNNEI. The CDR3 runs 15 residues. V lost 4 bases to trimming and J lost 3 bases; unmatched junction nucleotides: 0. CDR3 bases read: TGTGCCAGCAGTGGGACTAGCGGGAGCTACAATGAG. Its protein product is CASSGTSGSYNE. The whole CDR3 is CASSGTSGSYNEQFF. Looking up the rest from reference TRBV2 and TRBJ2-1 gives the full variable domain: EPEVTQTPSHQVTQMGQEVILRCVPISNHLYFYWYRQILGQKVEFLVSFYNNEISEKSEIFDDQFSVERPDGSNFTLKIRSTKLEDSAMYFCASSGTSGSYNEQFFGPGTRLTVL.

To note about this clone: The read terminates 3 residues ahead of where the CDR3 ends, so the germline J gene completes it. The V call is TRBV5-1, the J call TRBJ2-5; tentative D call: TRBD2 (6 bases). Germline assignment: CDR1 SGHRS and CDR2 YFSETQ. This CDR3 is built from 14 residues. Trimming took 2 bases from V and 5 from J, leaving 13 bases between them. The DNA read from the CDR3 is TGCGCCAGCAGCTTCACTAGCTTCGGGGAGACC. The encoded protein is CASSFTSFGET. The whole CDR3 sequence is CASSFTSFGETQYF.

CDR3 residues: CAWSSGGGKTQYF. CDR3 bases read: TGTGCCTGGAGTTCTGGGGGCGGAAAGACC. The chain uses TRBV30 and TRBJ2-5; D may be TRBD1 (6 bases). The read is 3 residues too short to cover the CDR3 end, so that end is filled in from the germline J gene. The CDR3 is 13 residues long. Trimming removed 2 bases at V and 6 bases at J, with 13 bases between. CDR1 is GTSNPN and CDR2 is SVGIG in the germline V gene (reference sequence).

Comments on this clone: The missing CDR3 end, 3 residues past where the read stops, is filled in from the germline J gene. The chain combines TRBV18 with TRBJ2-1; D remains unclear. Germline CDR1 reads KGHSH; CDR2 reads LQKENI. Trimming took off 6 bases at V and 0 bases at J, with 12 bases between the two ends. CDR3 length: 15 residues. The sequenced part of the CDR3 DNA is TGTGCCAGCTCGCTATCACTAAGCTCCTACAATGAG. Its protein is CASSLSLSSYNE. From start to end, the CDR3 is CASSLSLSSYNEQFF.

The CDR3 bases that were read are TGTGCCAGTAGTATTCAAAGGGGAGTTACTGAA. It translates to CASSIQRGVTE. The CDR3 as a whole reads CASSIQRGVTEAFF. The V and J genes are TRBV19 and TRBJ1-1; D is possibly TRBD1 (5 bases). The read ends 3 residues early relative to the CDR3; the germline J gene fills the gap. This CDR3 region has 14 residues. Trimming cost V 3 bases and J 5 bases, with 13 bases left between them. CDR1 and CDR2 (germline): LNHDA, SQIVND (reference sequence). The full variable domain, with the rest looked up from reference TRBV19 and TRBJ1-1, is DGGITQSPKYLFRKEGQNVTLSCEQNLNHDAMYWYRQDPGQGLRLIYYSQIVNDFQKGDIAEGYSVSREKKESFPLTVTSAQKNPTAFYLCASSIQRGVTEAFFGQGTRLTVV.

Of note for this clone: The read ends 3 residues early relative to the CDR3; the germline J gene fills the gap. J is TRBJ1-4 and V is TRBV5-6; maybe TRBD1 (6 bases). This CDR3 has 15 residues. V lost 4 bases to trimming and J lost 0 bases, with 10 bases between them. Looked up from germline, CDR1 is SGHDT and CDR2 is YYEEEE. The sequenced CDR3 bases are TGTGCCAGCAGCACCCCAGGGGCAACTAATGAAAAA. As protein: CASSTPGATNEK. The whole CDR3 region reads CASSTPGATNEKLFF. Full variable domain (outside the CDR3, taken from reference TRBV5-6 and TRBJ1-4): DAGVTQSPTHLIKTRGQQVTLRCSPKSGHDTVSWYQQALGQGPQFIFQYYEEEERQRGNFPDRFSGHQFPNYSSELNVNALLLGDSALYLCASSTPGATNEKLFFGSGTQLSVL.

Comments on this clone: The missing CDR3 end, 3 residues past where the read stops, is filled in from the germline J gene. V gene TRBV6-2 or TRBV6-3 combines with J gene TRBJ2-5; unclear D gene. The CDR3 is made up of 12 amino acids. V lost 2 bases and J 5 bases, leaving 6 bases between the germline ends. The germline V gene encodes CDR1 MNHEY and CDR2 SVGEGT. The CDR3 is CASSYERETQYF. The covered CDR3 bases are TGTGCCAGCAGTTACGAGCGCGAGACC.

Worth noting for this clone: The DNA ends 3 residues before the CDR3 does, and the rest of the CDR3 is filled in from the germline J gene. The genes are TRBV19 and TRBJ1-2; a weak D match, TRBD1 (6 bases). The V and J ends lost 1 base and 5 bases respectively, with 14 bases between them. The germline V gene encodes CDR1 LNHDA and CDR2 SQIVND (reference sequence). The CDR3 is 15 residues long. CDR3 in amino acids: CASSIVATGRYGYTF. Partial CDR3 DNA: TGTGCCAGTAGTATAGTTGCGACAGGCCGATATGGC.

As regards this clone: With the read ending 3 residues before the CDR3 end, the germline J gene is used to fill in that end. The V call is TRBV5-1, the J call TRBJ1-6, with TRBD1 matching 12 bases. The CDR3 has 15 amino acids. The ends lost 4 bases at V and 9 bases at J; junction bases unmatched: 5. Germline V gene sequence: CDR1 SGHRS, CDR2 YFSETQ. CDR3 bases read: TGCGCCAGCAGCGCCCGGGACAGGGGGCTTTCACCC. Protein: CASSARDRGLSP. The complete CDR3 protein is CASSARDRGLSPLHF.

About this clone itself: The read stops 3 residues short of the end of the CDR3; the missing end is completed from the germline J gene. This sequence joins TRBV2 and TRBJ1-1; TRBD1 matches 7 bases. The junction had 4 bases not matched to a gene; V was cut back by 6 bases and J by 3 bases. Germline loops: CDR1 SNHLY, CDR2 FYNNEI. The CDR3 length is 13 residues. The CDR3 here is CASRPQGDTEAFF. CDR3 bases read: TGTGCCAGCAGACCCCAGGGGGACACTGAA.

In regard to this clone: Read coverage stops 3 residues before the CDR3 terminus; the germline J gene supplies the remainder. The chain links TRBV7-8 to TRBJ1-5, with D perhaps matching TRBD1 (5 bases). Germline V CDR1 and CDR2: SGHVS, FQNEAQ. The CDR3 totals 14 residues. Trimming pared 3 bases from V and 2 bases from J, leaving 8 bases between. CDR3 in amino acids: CASSLVRGNQPQHF. CDR3 DNA (partial): TGTGCCAGCAGCTTGGTCAGGGGCAATCAGCCC. Full variable domain (outside the CDR3, taken from reference TRBV7-8 and TRBJ1-5): GAGVSQSPRYKVAKRGQDVALRCDPISGHVSLFWYQQALGQGPEFLTYFQNEAQLDKSGLPSDRFFAERPEGSVSTLKIQRTQQEDSAVYLCASSLVRGNQPQHFGDGTRLSIL.

The CDR3 sequence is CASSLDLTDTQYF. The covered CDR3 bases are TGTGCCAGCAGCTTAGATCTCACAGATACG. This chain uses TRBV11-3 with TRBJ2-3; D uncertain. From the germline J gene comes the end of the CDR3, since the read stops 3 residues before it. V lost 0 bases to trimming and J lost 2 bases, with 3 bases between them. CDR3 length: 13 residues. Germline assignment: CDR1 SGHNT and CDR2 YENEEA.